Listed below are T cell receptor beta chains from one sample, sequenced in a study of cytomegalovirus exposure and HLA in healthy donors. Profiling relied on immunoSEQ multiplex PCR, and the TCRdb table lists in-frame clones only, not all of them. Of some 220,000 clones listed, about three quarters are singletons. The sample comprised PBMCs. The receptor source for this set is a woman in her sixties in good health and CMV-seropositive. Both conserved end residues are part of each CDR3. A D gene is named only where the DNA matches it firmly. Clone size appears in some rows only: once, few, many, or a class for an expanded clone.

>.|.|TRBJ1-5|TRBV2
TGTGCCAGCAGTGGAGGAGCCCAGCATTTT
CASSGGAQHF
>.|TRBD1|TRBJ1-2|TRBV18
TGTGCCAGCTCTCCAGGGACAGCTAACTATGGCTACACCTTC
CASSPGTANYGYTF
>.|.|TRBJ1-5|TRBV6-4
TGTGCCAGCAGTGACCTCACGCGGGGCCATCAGCCCCAGCATTTT
CASSDLTRGHQPQHF
>.|.|TRBJ2-6|TRBV10-3
TGTGCCATCAGTGACCCAGGGACAAGCTCTGGGGCCAACGTCCTGACTTTC
CAISDPGTSSGANVLTF
>.|.|TRBJ1-1|TRBV6-4
TGTGCCAGCAGTGACGAGGAGGGAAGCACTGAAGCTTTCTTT
CASSDEEGSTEAFF
>once|.|TRBJ2-3|TRBV5-4
TGTGCCAGCAGCCTGGGAGCAGATACGCAGTATTTT
CASSLGADTQYF
>.|.|TRBJ2-1|TRBV9
TGTGCCAGCAGTCAACAGGGCTCGGGTTACAATGAGCAGTTCTTC
CASSQQGSGYNEQFF
>.|.|TRBJ1-1|TRBV6-1
TGTGCCAGCAGTTCCTTAACTGTTAACACTGAAGCTTTCTTT
CASSSLTVNTEAFF
>.|TRBD1|TRBJ2-7|TRBV4-2
TGTGCCAGCAGCCAAGATCACAGGGGACCCTGGTACGAGCAGTACTTC
CASSQDHRGPWYEQYF
>.|.|TRBJ1-4|TRBV28
TGTGCCAGCCGGGACACCGGTGCAACTAATGAAAAACTGTTTTTT
CASRDTGATNEKLFF
>few|TRBD1|TRBJ1-1|TRBV18
TGTGCCAGCTCACCAGGGATTTTGGGACAGGGGATGAACACTGAAGCTTTCTTT
CASSPGILGQGMNTEAFF